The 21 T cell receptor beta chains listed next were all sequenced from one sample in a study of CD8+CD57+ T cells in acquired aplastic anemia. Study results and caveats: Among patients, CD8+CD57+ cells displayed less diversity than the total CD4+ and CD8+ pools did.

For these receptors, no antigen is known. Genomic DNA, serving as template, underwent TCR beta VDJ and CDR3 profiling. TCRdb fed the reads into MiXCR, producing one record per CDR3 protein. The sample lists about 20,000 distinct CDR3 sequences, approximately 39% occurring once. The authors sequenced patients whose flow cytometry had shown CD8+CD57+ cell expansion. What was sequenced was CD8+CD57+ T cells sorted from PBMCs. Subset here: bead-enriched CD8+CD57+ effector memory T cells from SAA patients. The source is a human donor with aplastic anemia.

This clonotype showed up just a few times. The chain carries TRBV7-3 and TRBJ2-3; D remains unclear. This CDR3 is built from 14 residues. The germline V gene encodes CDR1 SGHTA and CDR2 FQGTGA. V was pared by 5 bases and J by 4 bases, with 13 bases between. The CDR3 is CASSTSRGADTQYF. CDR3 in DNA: TGTGCCAGCAGCACTTCTAGAGGCGCAGATACGCAGTATTTT.

CDR3: CSASPRVFTDTQYF. CDR3 sequence (DNA): TGCAGTGCCAGCCCCAGAGTCTTCACAGATACGCAGTATTTT. The chain links TRBV20-1 to TRBJ2-3; D ambiguous. From germline, CDR1 is DFQATT and CDR2 SNEGSKA (reference sequence). CDR3 length: 14 residues. V was trimmed by 6 bases and J by 2 bases, leaving 15 bases between them.

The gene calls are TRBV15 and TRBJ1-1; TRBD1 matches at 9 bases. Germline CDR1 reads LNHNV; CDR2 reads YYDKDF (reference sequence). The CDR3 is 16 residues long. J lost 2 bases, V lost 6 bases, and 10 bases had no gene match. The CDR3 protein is CATSPTDRGRNTEAFF. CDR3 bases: TGTGCCACCAGTCCAACGGACAGGGGCAGAAACACTGAAGCTTTCTTT.

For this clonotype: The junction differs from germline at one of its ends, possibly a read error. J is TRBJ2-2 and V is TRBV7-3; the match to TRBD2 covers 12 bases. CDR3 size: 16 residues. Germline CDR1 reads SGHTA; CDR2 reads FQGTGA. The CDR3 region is CASSFASGRGSEELLF. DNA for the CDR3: TGTGCCAGCAGCTTCGCTAGCGGGAGGGGTTCCGAGGAGCTGCTTTTT.

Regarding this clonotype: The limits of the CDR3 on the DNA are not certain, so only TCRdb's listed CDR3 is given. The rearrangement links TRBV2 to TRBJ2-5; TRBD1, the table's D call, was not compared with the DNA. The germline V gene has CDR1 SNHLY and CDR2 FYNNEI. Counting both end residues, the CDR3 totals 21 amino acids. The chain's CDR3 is CASRDRGRSEKLFFGSGTQYF.

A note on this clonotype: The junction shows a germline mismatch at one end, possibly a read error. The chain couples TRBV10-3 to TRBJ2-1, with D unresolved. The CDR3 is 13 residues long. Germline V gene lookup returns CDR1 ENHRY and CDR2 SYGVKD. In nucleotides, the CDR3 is TGTGCCATCGGTGAGGCAAGGGCCAATGAGCAGTTCTTC. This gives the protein CAIGEARANEQFF.

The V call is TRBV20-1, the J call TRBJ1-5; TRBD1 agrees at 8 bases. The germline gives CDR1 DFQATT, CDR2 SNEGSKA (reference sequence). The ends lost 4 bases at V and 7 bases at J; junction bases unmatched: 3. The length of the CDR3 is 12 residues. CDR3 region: CSAIYRGQPQHF. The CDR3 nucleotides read TGCAGTGCTATCTACAGGGGGCAGCCCCAGCATTTT.

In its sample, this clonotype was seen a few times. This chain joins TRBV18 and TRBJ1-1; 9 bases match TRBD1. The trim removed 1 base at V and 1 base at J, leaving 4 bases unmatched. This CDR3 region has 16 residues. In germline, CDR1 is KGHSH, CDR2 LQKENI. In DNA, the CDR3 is TGTGCCAGCTCACCACGGGGACAGGGATCGAACACTGAAGCTTTCTTT. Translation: CASSPRGQGSNTEAFF.

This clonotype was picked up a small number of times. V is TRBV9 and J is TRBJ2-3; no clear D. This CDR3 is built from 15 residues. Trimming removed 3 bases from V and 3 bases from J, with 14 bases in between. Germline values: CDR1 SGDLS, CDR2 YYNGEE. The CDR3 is CASSEAPTTTDTQYF. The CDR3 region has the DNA TGTGCCAGCAGCGAGGCCCCTACTACGACAGATACGCAGTATTTT.

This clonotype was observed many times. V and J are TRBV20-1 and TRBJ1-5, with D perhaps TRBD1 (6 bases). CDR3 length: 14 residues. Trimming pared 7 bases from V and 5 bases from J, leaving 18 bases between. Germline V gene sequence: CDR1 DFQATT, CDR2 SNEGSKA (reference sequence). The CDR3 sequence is CSGSRGAGDQPQHF. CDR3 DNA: TGCAGTGGAAGCCGAGGGGCAGGGGATCAGCCCCAGCATTTT.

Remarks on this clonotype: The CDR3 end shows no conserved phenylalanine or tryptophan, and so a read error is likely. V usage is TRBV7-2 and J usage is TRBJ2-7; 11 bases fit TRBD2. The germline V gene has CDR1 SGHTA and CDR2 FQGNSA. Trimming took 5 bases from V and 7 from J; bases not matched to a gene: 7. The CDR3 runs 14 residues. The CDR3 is CASSPGTSGEEQYL. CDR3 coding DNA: TGTGCCAGCAGCCCAGGGACTAGCGGCGAGGAGCAGTACCTC.

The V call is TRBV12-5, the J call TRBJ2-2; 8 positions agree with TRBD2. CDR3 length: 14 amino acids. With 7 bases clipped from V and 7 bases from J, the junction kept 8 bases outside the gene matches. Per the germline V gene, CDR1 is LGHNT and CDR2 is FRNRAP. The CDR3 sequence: CASDPGTSFGELFF. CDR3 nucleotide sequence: TGTGCTAGTGACCCCGGGACTAGTTTCGGGGAGCTGTTTTTT.

The DNA of the CDR3 is TGTGCCAGCAGCATGACAGGGGGCAATCAGCCCCAGCATTTT. Its translation: CASSMTGGNQPQHF. The chain links TRBV6-1 to TRBJ1-5; 8 nucleotides line up with TRBD1. The junction had 3 bases not matched to a gene; V was cut back by 6 bases and J by 2 bases. CDR3 size: 14 residues. CDR1 and CDR2 (germline): MNHNS, SASEGT.

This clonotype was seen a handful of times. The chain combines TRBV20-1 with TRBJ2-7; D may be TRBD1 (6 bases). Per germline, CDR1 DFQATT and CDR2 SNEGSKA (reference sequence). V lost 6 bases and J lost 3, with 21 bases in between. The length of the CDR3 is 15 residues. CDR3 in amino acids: CSAKSRGPTLYEQYF. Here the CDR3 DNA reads TGCAGTGCAAAAAGCAGGGGCCCAACTCTCTACGAGCAGTACTTC.

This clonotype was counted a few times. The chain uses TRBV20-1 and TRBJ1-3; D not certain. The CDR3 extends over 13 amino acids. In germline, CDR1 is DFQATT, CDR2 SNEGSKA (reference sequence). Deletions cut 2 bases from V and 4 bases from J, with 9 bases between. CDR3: CSARSSRGNTIYF. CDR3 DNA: TGCAGTGCTAGATCCTCTCGGGGAAACACCATATATTTT.

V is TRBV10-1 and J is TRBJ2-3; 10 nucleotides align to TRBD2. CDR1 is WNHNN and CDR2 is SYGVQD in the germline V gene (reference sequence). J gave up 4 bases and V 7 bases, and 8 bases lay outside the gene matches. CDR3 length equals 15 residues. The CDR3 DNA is TGCGCCAGCACCCCCGGGACTAGCGATTCAGATACGCAGTATTTT. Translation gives CASTPGTSDSDTQYF.

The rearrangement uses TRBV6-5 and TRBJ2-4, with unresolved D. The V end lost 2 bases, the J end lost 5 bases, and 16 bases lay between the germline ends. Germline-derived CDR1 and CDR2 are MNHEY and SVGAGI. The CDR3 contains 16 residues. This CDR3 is CASSYRGPGEENIQYF. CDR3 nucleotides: TGTGCCAGCAGTTACCGCGGCCCGGGTGAGGAAAACATTCAGTACTTC.

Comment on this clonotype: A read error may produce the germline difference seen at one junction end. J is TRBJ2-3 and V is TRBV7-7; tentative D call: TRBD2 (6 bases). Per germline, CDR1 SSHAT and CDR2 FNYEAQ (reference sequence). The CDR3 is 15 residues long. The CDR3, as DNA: TGTGCTAGCAGCTTGTGGGCGGGGTGCACAGATACGCAGTATTTT. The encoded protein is CASSLWAGCTDTQYF.

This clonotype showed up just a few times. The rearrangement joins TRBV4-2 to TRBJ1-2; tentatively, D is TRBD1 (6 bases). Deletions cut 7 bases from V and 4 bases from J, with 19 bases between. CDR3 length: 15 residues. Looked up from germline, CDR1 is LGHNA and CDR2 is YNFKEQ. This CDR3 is CASTPNVDSLYGYTF. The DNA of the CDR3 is TGTGCCAGCACCCCCAACGTGGACAGCCTCTATGGCTACACCTTC.

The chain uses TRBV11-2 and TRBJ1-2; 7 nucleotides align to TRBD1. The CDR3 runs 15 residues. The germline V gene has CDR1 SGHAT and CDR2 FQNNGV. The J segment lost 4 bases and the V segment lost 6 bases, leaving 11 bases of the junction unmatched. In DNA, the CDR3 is TGTGCCAGCAGGCAACACCACACAGGGGTCTATGGCTACACCTTC. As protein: CASRQHHTGVYGYTF.

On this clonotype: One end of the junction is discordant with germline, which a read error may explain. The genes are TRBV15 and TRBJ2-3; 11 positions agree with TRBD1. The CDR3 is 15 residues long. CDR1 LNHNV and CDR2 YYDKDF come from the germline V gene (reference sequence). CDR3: CATSRGTGGTDTRYF. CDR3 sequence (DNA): TGTGCCACCAGCAGAGGGACAGGGGGCACAGATACGCGGTATTTT.